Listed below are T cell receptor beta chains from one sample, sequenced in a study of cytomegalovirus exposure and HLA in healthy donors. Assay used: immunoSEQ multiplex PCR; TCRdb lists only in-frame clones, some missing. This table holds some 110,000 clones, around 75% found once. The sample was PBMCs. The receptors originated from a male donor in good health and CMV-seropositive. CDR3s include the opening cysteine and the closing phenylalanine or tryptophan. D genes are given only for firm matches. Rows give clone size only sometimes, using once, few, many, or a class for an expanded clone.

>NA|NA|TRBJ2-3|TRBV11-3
CASSPQSVAGDTQYF
TGTGCCAGCAGCCCGCAGTCCGTAGCTGGGGATACGCAGTATTTT
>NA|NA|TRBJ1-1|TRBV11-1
CASSLQTAGLNTEAFF
TGTGCCAGCAGCCTACAGACAGCTGGCCTTAACACTGAAGCTTTCTTT
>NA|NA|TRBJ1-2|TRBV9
CASSVGGYGYTF
TGTGCCAGCAGCGTTGGCGGCTATGGCTACACCTTC
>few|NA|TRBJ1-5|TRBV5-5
CASSLGGGSNQPQHF
TGTGCCAGCAGCTTGGGCGGGGGGTCCAATCAGCCCCAGCATTTT
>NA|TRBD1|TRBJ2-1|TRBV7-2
CASTPDRVGYNEQFF
TGTGCCAGCACTCCGGACAGGGTCGGCTACAATGAGCAGTTCTTC
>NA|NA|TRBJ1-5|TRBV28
CASSFSQGINQPQHF
TGTGCCAGCAGTTTCAGCCAGGGCATCAATCAGCCCCAGCATTTT
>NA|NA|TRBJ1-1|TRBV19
CASSAPPFATFF
TGTGCCAGTAGTGCCCCCCCCTTCGCTACTTTCTTT
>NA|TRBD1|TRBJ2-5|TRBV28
CASSPVPGQGWETQYF
TGTGCCAGCAGTCCCGTCCCGGGACAGGGTTGGGAGACCCAGTACTTC
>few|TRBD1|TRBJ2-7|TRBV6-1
CASSQVDRATYEQYF
TGTGCCAGCAGCCAGGTTGACAGGGCCACCTACGAGCAGTACTTC
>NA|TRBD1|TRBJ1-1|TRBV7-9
CASSSGQGENTEAFF
TGTGCCAGCAGCTCGGGACAGGGCGAGAACACTGAAGCTTTCTTT
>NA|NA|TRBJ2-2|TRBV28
CASTPIGAGVSGELFF
TGTGCCAGCACCCCCATCGGGGCAGGGGTGAGCGGGGAGCTGTTTTTT
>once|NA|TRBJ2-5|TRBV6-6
CASSYSNIHGETQYF
TGTGCCAGCAGTTACTCGAATATTCACGGAGAGACCCAGTACTTC
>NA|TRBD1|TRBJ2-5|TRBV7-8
CASSRDRAEETQYF
TGTGCCAGCAGCCGGGACAGGGCCGAAGAGACCCAGTACTTC
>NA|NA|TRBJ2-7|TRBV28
CASRQIQASFFSYEQYF
TGTGCCAGCAGACAAATTCAGGCGTCCTTCTTCTCCTACGAGCAGTACTTC
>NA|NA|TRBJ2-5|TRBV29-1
CSVEVSQGGETQYF
TGCAGCGTTGAAGTCAGCCAGGGTGGAGAGACCCAGTACTTC
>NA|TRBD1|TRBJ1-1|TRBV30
CAWVRGGRTEAFF
TGTGCCTGGGTTCGAGGGGGCCGGACTGAAGCTTTCTTT
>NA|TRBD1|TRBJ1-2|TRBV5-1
CASSLSRQGNYGYTF
TGCGCCAGCAGCCTCTCGAGACAGGGAAACTATGGCTACACCTTC
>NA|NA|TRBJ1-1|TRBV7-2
CASSLRRAGNTEAFF
TGTGCCAGCAGCTTACGTAGAGCGGGCAACACTGAAGCTTTCTTT
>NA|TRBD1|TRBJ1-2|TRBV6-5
CASSYSPGQWNYGYTF
TGTGCCAGCAGTTACTCCCCGGGACAGTGGAACTATGGCTACACCTTC
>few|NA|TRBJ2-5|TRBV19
CASSNRLRETQYF
TGTGCCAGTAGTAACCGATTACGGGAGACCCAGTACTTC
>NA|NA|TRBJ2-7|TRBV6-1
CASSEAEGNPSYEQYF
TGTGCCAGCAGTGAAGCGGAGGGAAACCCCTCCTACGAGCAGTACTTC
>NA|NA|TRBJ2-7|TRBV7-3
CASSLSPGAYEQYF
TGTGCCAGCAGCTTAAGTCCGGGGGCCTACGAGCAGTACTTC
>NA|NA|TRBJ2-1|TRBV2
CASTGHSIYNEQFF
TGTGCCAGCACCGGACATTCGATCTACAATGAGCAGTTCTTC
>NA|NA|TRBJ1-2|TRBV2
CASSDPLLANYGYTF
TGTGCCAGCAGTGACCCGTTGCTAGCTAACTATGGCTACACCTTC
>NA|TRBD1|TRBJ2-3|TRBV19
CASRTGTLATQYF
TGTGCCAGTAGGACAGGGACGCTAGCTACGCAGTATTTT
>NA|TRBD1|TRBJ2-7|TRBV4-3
CASSQYRGREQYF
TGCGCCAGCAGCCAGTACAGGGGGCGCGAGCAGTACTTC
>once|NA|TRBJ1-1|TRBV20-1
CSARAGPEAFF
TGCAGTGCTAGAGCAGGCCCTGAAGCTTTCTTT
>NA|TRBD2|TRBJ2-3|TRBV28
CASSSRLADSSDTQYF
TGTGCCAGCAGTAGCCGACTAGCGGACTCGTCAGATACGCAGTATTTT
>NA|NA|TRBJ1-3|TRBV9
CASSGAFRGSSGNTIYF
TGTGCCAGCAGCGGGGCTTTTAGGGGAAGCTCTGGAAACACCATATATTTT